What follows are 30 T cell receptor beta chains derived from one specimen sequenced in a study of shared clonotypes between healthy human individuals. CD45RO-negative, CCR7-positively selected cells formed the naive CD8 fraction, excluding terminally differentiated effector memory CD45RA+ cells. The protocol was immunoSEQ multiplex PCR, while the TCRdb copy is restricted to in-frame clones and leaves out a portion. The sample consists of over 800,000 clones, more than 85% of them appearing once. The sample consisted of naive CD8+ T cells sorted from blood. These receptors all come from a man under 40 in good health.

The gene calls are TRBV27 and TRBJ1-5; D gene uncertain. CDR1 is MNHEY and CDR2 is SMNVEV in the germline V gene (reference sequence). This CDR3 region has 15 residues. The V and J ends lost 4 bases and 0 bases respectively, with 10 bases between them. This chain's CDR3 is CASSSYDTSNQPQHF. The CDR3 nucleotides read TGTGCCAGCAGTTCCTATGACACTAGCAATCAGCCCCAGCATTTT.

J is TRBJ1-2 and V is TRBV6-1; 7 bases are a match to TRBD1. Germline values: CDR1 MNHNS, CDR2 SASEGT. CDR3 length: 16 residues. V dropped 1 base and J dropped 2; count of bases not matched to a gene: 7. In DNA form, the CDR3 reads TGTGCCAGCAGTGAAGATCGGGACAGAACAAACTATGGCTACACCTTC. This translates into CASSEDRDRTNYGYTF.

J is TRBJ2-7 and V is TRBV14; 8 bases are a match to TRBD1. Germline CDR1 SGHDN, CDR2 FVKESK. The CDR3 covers 15 residues. V lost 5 bases, J lost 1 base, and 7 bases stayed unmatched. The CDR3 sequence: CASSRGQGISYEQYF. The CDR3 coding sequence is TGTGCCAGCAGCAGAGGACAGGGCATATCCTACGAGCAGTACTTC. The full variable domain, with the rest looked up from reference TRBV14 and TRBJ2-7, is EAGVTQFPSHSVIEKGQTVTLRCDPISGHDNLYWYRRVMGKEIKFLLHFVKESKQDESGMPNNRFLAERTGGTYSTLKVQPAELEDSGVYFCASSRGQGISYEQYFGPGTRLTVT.

This clone was seen just once. The genes are TRBV7-8 and TRBJ2-3; 8 nucleotides align to TRBD2. The CDR3 is 16 amino acids. V lost 5 bases to trimming and J lost 4 bases; unmatched junction nucleotides: 11. CDR1 is SGHVS, CDR2 FQNEAQ, per germline. The CDR3 reads CASSILAGRGADTQYF. The CDR3 bases are TGTGCCAGCAGCATATTAGCGGGGCGGGGAGCAGATACGCAGTATTTT.

The genes are TRBV10-3 and TRBJ2-5, with a tentative D call TRBD2 (5 bases). The CDR3 has 14 amino acids. The germline V gene encodes CDR1 ENHRY and CDR2 SYGVKD. Trimming took 8 bases from V and 5 from J, leaving 18 bases between them. CDR3 coding DNA: TGTGCCATCTACCCCCTAGCTGGTATGGAGACCCAGTACTTC. It codes for CAIYPLAGMETQYF.

This rearrangement joins TRBV5-1 to TRBJ1-1; TRBD1 might be the D (5 bases). The CDR3 runs 13 residues. Trimming removed 3 bases from V and 1 base from J, with 7 bases in between. The germline V gene encodes CDR1 SGHRS and CDR2 YFSETQ. CDR3 nucleotides: TGCGCCAGCAGCTCGACAGAGAACACTGAAGCTTTCTTT. Protein: CASSSTENTEAFF.

The V call is TRBV10-3, the J call TRBJ2-1; 8 nucleotides align to TRBD2. V was clipped by 2 bases and J by 6 bases; unmatched bases: 3. The CDR3 loop spans 14 amino acids. Per the germline V gene, CDR1 is ENHRY and CDR2 is SYGVKD. DNA of the CDR3: TGTGCCATCAGTGAGGGGCTAGCGGGCAATGAGCAGTTCTTC. This gives the protein CAISEGLAGNEQFF.

Comments on this clone: This sample also contains other DNA sequences that code for the same CDR3. This chain links TRBV27 with TRBJ2-5, with 11 bases identical to TRBD1. Trimming removed 5 bases from V and 4 bases from J; junction bases left unmatched: 6. Germline V gene sequence: CDR1 MNHEY, CDR2 SMNVEV (reference sequence). The CDR3 sequence is 15 residues long. In DNA form, the CDR3 reads TGTGCCAGCAGTCCTCAGGACAGGGGGCTAGAGACCCAGTACTTC. It codes for CASSPQDRGLETQYF.

V usage is TRBV5-6 and J usage is TRBJ2-2; 8 bases agree with TRBD1. Germline V lookup: CDR1 SGHDT, CDR2 YYEEEE. The CDR3 extends over 14 amino acids. V dropped 1 base and J dropped 8; count of bases not matched to a gene: 4. DNA of the CDR3: TGTGCCAGCAGCTTGCCAGGGGGCGAGGGGGAGCTGTTTTTT. Protein product: CASSLPGGEGELFF.

J is TRBJ2-3 and V is TRBV7-8, with D perhaps TRBD2 (7 bases). V lost 9 bases, J lost 2 bases, and 24 bases lay in between. The V gene's germline CDR1 is SGHVS and CDR2 FQNEAQ. The CDR3 runs to 17 residues. This CDR3 is CASRGRGKRGSTDTQYF. The CDR3 region has the DNA TGTGCCAGTCGTGGCAGGGGCAAGCGGGGCTCCACAGATACGCAGTATTTT.

The rearrangement uses TRBV5-4 and TRBJ1-1, with no clear D. The CDR3 has 13 amino acids. V shed 3 bases and J shed 1 base, with 7 bases lying between them. CDR1 SGHNT and CDR2 YYREEE come from the germline V gene (reference sequence). The CDR3 DNA reads as TGTGCCAGCAGCTGGCGGGCGAACACTGAAGCTTTCTTT. The encoded protein is CASSWRANTEAFF.

The rearrangement joins TRBV7-8 to TRBJ2-7, with 7 bases fitting TRBD2. The CDR3 spans 15 residues. V shed 1 base and J 3 bases; nucleotides not matched to a gene: 6. Germline V gives CDR1 SGHVS, CDR2 FQNEAQ. DNA for the CDR3: TGTGCCAGCAGCTTAGAGGCTAGCGGTGGCTACGAGCAGTACTTC. Translation: CASSLEASGGYEQYF.

The chain employs TRBV5-5 and TRBJ2-7; the D is unclear. This CDR3 is built from 11 residues. With 4 bases removed from V and 3 bases from J, the gap between germline ends came to 5 bases. Looked up from germline, CDR1 is SGHKS and CDR2 is YYEKEE (reference sequence). The CDR3 bases are TGTGCCAGCAGCCCCGGCTACGAGCAGTACTTC. This gives the protein CASSPGYEQYF.

The chain carries TRBV7-9 and TRBJ2-7; a possible D gene is TRBD1 (5 bases). The germline V gene has CDR1 SEHNR and CDR2 FQNEAQ (reference sequence). This CDR3 contains 14 residues. V was pared by 2 bases and J by 6 bases, with 14 bases between. The CDR3: CASSLQGRSGEQYF. DNA for the CDR3: TGTGCCAGCAGCTTACAGGGCAGATCGGGCGAGCAGTACTTC.

The V gene is TRBV27, the J gene TRBJ1-5; perhaps TRBD1 as D (6 bases). V dropped 3 bases and J dropped 7 bases, with 16 bases sitting between them. The CDR3 totals 15 residues. The germline V gene encodes CDR1 MNHEY and CDR2 SMNVEV (reference sequence). The CDR3 is CASSFTGHPLQPQHF. Here the CDR3 DNA reads TGTGCCAGCAGTTTTACGGGACACCCTCTACAGCCCCAGCATTTT.

The chain combines TRBV12-5 with TRBJ2-1; perhaps TRBD1 as D (6 bases). The CDR3 has 12 amino acids. Trimming shortened V by 6 bases and J by 6 bases, and 9 bases separated the two germline ends. Germline CDR1 and CDR2: LGHNT and FRNRAP. The CDR3 loop reads CASGQGFNEQFF. The CDR3 DNA follows: TGTGCTAGTGGACAGGGCTTCAATGAGCAGTTCTTC.

The chain links TRBV5-6 to TRBJ1-1; the D gene is possibly TRBD1 (5 bases). This CDR3 contains 13 residues. Germline assignment: CDR1 SGHDT and CDR2 YYEEEE. V lost 8 bases, J lost 0 bases, and 11 bases lay in between. For the CDR3, the DNA is TGTGCCAGTCTGAGGGGTCTGAACACTGAAGCTTTCTTT. Protein: CASLRGLNTEAFF.

The CDR3 sequence is CASDRSSGSYEQYF. The CDR3 bases are TGTGCCAGTGACAGGTCTAGCGGATCCTACGAGCAGTACTTC. This chain links TRBV2 with TRBJ2-7, with TRBD2 as a possible D gene (7 bases). V lost 9 bases and J lost 1, with 16 bases in between. CDR3 length equals 14 residues. Germline CDR1 reads SNHLY; CDR2 reads FYNNEI.

The chain's CDR3 is CASSADGGEQYF. CDR3 nucleotides: TGTGCCAGCAGCGCTGACGGGGGGGAGCAGTACTTC. J is TRBJ2-7 and V is TRBV9, with 7 bases matching TRBD2. The germline gives CDR1 SGDLS, CDR2 YYNGEE. The V segment lost 3 bases and the J segment 7 bases; nucleotides outside the gene matches: 4. This CDR3 is built from 12 residues.

The gene calls are TRBV7-8 and TRBJ2-7, with D tentatively TRBD1 (7 bases). Looked up from germline, CDR1 is SGHVS and CDR2 is FQNEAQ. This CDR3 region has 18 residues. The ends were cut back, 6 bases at V and 0 bases at J, with 24 bases in the middle. This chain's CDR3 is CASRLSRGDWENSYEQYF. CDR3 nucleotides: TGTGCCAGCAGACTAAGCAGGGGGGATTGGGAAAACTCCTACGAGCAGTACTTC.

Details on this clone: At the DNA level, this CDR3 is encoded by other sequences in the same sample as well. This sequence joins TRBV15 and TRBJ1-5; maybe TRBD1 (6 bases). Trimming pared 0 bases from V and 4 bases from J, leaving 7 bases between. The CDR3 totals 14 residues. Germline CDR1 reads LNHNV; CDR2 reads YYDKDF (reference sequence). Here the CDR3 reads CATSRDRGNQPQHF. The CDR3 region has the DNA TGTGCCACCAGCAGAGATAGGGGGAATCAGCCCCAGCATTTT. The variable domain in full, completed from reference TRBV15 and TRBJ1-5, reads DAMVIQNPRYQVTQFGKPVTLSCSQTLNHNVMYWYQQKSSQAPKLLFHYYDKDFNNEADTPDNFQSRRPNTSFCFLDIRSPGLGDTAMYLCATSRDRGNQPQHFGDGTRLSIL.

The chain carries TRBV7-6 and TRBJ2-7; unclear D gene. This CDR3 contains 14 residues. Germline V gene sequence: CDR1 SGHVS, CDR2 FNYEAQ. V was pared by 1 base and J by 0 bases, with 7 bases between. DNA for the CDR3: TGTGCCAGCAGCTTAGTCTCGTCCTCCTACGAGCAGTACTTC. As protein: CASSLVSSSYEQYF.

The V call is TRBV27, the J call TRBJ2-2; D is unclear. V gave up 4 bases and J gave up 8 bases, with 11 bases separating them. The CDR3 runs 13 residues. Germline V gene sequence: CDR1 MNHEY, CDR2 SMNVEV (reference sequence). In nucleotides, the CDR3 is TGTGCCAGCAGTTCCCCCCACTTAGGGGAGCTGTTTTTT. It is translated as CASSSPHLGELFF.

As regards this clone: A far larger clone is just one base off, so this is likely a read error. The V gene is TRBV4-3, the J gene TRBJ2-1; D remains ambiguous. Germline CDR1 reads LGHNA; CDR2 reads YSLEER. The CDR3 is 13 amino acids. With 0 bases removed from V and 4 bases from J, the gap between germline ends came to 4 bases. CDR3 in amino acids: CASSQDTYNEQFF. In DNA form, the CDR3 reads TGCGCCAGCAGCCAAGATACGTACAATGAGCAGTTCTTC.

The chain is built from TRBV4-2 and TRBJ2-3; D is undetermined. This CDR3 region has 15 residues. V lost 0 bases, J lost 4 bases, and 11 bases lay in between. Germline CDR1 reads LGHNA; CDR2 reads YNFKEQ. CDR3 sequence reads: CASSQELRSADTQYF. In DNA form, the CDR3 reads TGTGCCAGCAGCCAAGAATTACGCTCGGCAGATACGCAGTATTTT.

The V and J genes are TRBV15 and TRBJ2-5; no clear D. The germline gives CDR1 LNHNV, CDR2 YYDKDF (reference sequence). V was pared by 1 base and J by 9 bases, with 9 bases between. The CDR3 has 12 residues. The CDR3 sequence: CATSRASYPQYF. The CDR3 region has the DNA TGTGCCACCAGCAGAGCCTCTTACCCCCAGTACTTC.

The count of this clone is one. This chain joins TRBV9 and TRBJ2-1; no reliable D call. Per the germline V gene, CDR1 is SGDLS and CDR2 is YYNGEE. This CDR3 spans 11 amino acids. V lost 4 bases to trimming and J lost 9 bases, with 8 bases between them. DNA of the CDR3: TGTGCCAGCAGCACCGACGTTGAGCAGTTCTTC. Amino acids: CASSTDVEQFF.

The V gene is TRBV10-2, the J gene TRBJ2-1; 10 bases are a match to TRBD2. The J segment lost 4 bases and the V segment lost 6 bases, leaving 9 bases of the junction unmatched. Per the germline V gene, CDR1 is WSHSY and CDR2 is SAAADI. This CDR3 spans 16 amino acids. Here the CDR3 DNA reads TGCGCCAGCAGGGGGAATAGCGGGAGGAATTACAATGAGCAGTTCTTC. As protein: CASRGNSGRNYNEQFF.

V gene TRBV6-6 combines with J gene TRBJ2-7, with D possibly matching TRBD1 (6 bases). There are 13 residues in the CDR3. Germline V gene sequence: CDR1 MNHNY, CDR2 SVGAGI (reference sequence). The germline V and J ends were trimmed by 7 bases and 1 base, with 11 bases remaining between them. CDR3 bases: TGTGCCAGCAAATCGACAGGATCCTACGAGCAGTACTTC. It yields the protein CASKSTGSYEQYF.

The chain links TRBV5-6 to TRBJ2-5; D gene uncertain. Germline lookup yields CDR1 SGHDT and CDR2 YYEEEE. V lost 1 base and J 4 bases, leaving 14 bases between the germline ends. The CDR3 is 15 residues long. CDR3 sequence (DNA): TGTGCCAGCAGCTTGTACTCTATCCAGGTAGAGACCCAGTACTTC. Translation: CASSLYSIQVETQYF.